This T cell receptor (beta chain) was sequenced for a study of T cell responses to AZD1222 COVID-19 vaccine. Method: immunoSEQ multiplex PCR; TCRdb's copy keeps in-frame clones and lacks some. The repertoire consists of some 110,000 clones, with around 84% occurring once and the leading ten covering roughly a sixth. The CDR3 is made up of 16 amino acids. CDR1 is MDHEN, CDR2 SYDVKM, per germline. Germline trimming cut 6 bases from V and 5 bases from J; bases unmatched to any gene: 9. Second-dose timings of about 4 or about 12 weeks were pooled. This receptor was identified in an adult who received the AZD1222 COVID-19 vaccine. The chain uses TRBV28 and TRBJ1-4; 10 bases are shared with TRBD1. The source was peripheral blood, collected 28 days after the second AZD1222 dose. CDR3 sequence reads: CASSPTGGRGNEKLFF. The CDR3 DNA follows: TGTGCCAGCAGCCCGACAGGGGGCAGAGGAAATGAAAAACTGTTTTTT. The complete variable domain, with remaining parts taken from reference TRBV28 and TRBJ1-4, reads DVKVTQSSRYLVKRTGEKVFLECVQDMDHENMFWYRQDPGLGLRLIYFSYDVKMKEKGDIPEGYSVSREKKERFSLILESASTNQTSMYLCASSPTGGRGNEKLFFGSGTQLSVL.